A single count supports the clone carrying this T cell receptor beta chain. This specimen comes from a study of cytomegalovirus exposure and HLA in healthy donors. The V and J ends lost 4 bases and 4 bases respectively, with 8 bases between them. The CDR3 consists of 13 residues. CDR1 and CDR2 from the germline V gene are SNHLY and FYNNEI. PCR employed 60 Vbeta and 13 Jbeta primers. Assay used: immunoSEQ multiplex PCR; TCRdb lists only in-frame clones, some missing. The sample has roughly 200,000 clones; around 83% are singletons. The chain is built from TRBV2 and TRBJ1-5; D ambiguous. Sequenced material: PBMCs. The receptor comes from a man aged 35 to 55 in good health and CMV-seropositive. The CDR3 reads CASSVFRNQPQHF. DNA of the CDR3: TGTGCCAGCAGTGTCTTCAGAAATCAGCCCCAGCATTTT.